This entry lists 13 T cell receptor beta chains sequenced from one sample in a study of tumor-infiltrating lymphocytes in localized non-small cell lung cancer. The data were produced by immunoSEQ multiplex PCR, yet TCRdb's version contains in-frame clones alone and is incomplete. The table lists thousands of clones, approximately 80% of them singletons. The sequenced sample was lung tumor tissue. The receptors stem from a human donor with non-small cell lung cancer.

The chain employs TRBV27 and TRBJ1-2, with D possibly being TRBD1 (5 bases). Between the trimmed V and J ends, which lost 0 bases and 9 bases, there was a span of 14 bases. CDR3 length equals 14 residues. Germline CDR1 and CDR2: MNHEY and SMNVEV (reference sequence). The CDR3 here is CASSLSLDTPSYTF. For the CDR3, the DNA is TGTGCCAGCAGTTTATCTCTGGACACCCCGAGCTACACCTTC.

V usage is TRBV27 and J usage is TRBJ2-6, with D possibly matching TRBD2 (6 bases). Per the germline V gene, CDR1 is MNHEY and CDR2 is SMNVEV (reference sequence). The CDR3 covers 15 residues. V lost 6 bases, J lost 0 bases, and 9 bases lay in between. Here the CDR3 reads CASRIGSSGANVLTF. For the CDR3, the DNA is TGTGCCAGCAGAATCGGGAGCTCTGGGGCCAACGTCCTGACTTTC.

The genes are TRBV9 and TRBJ2-3; D call uncertain. CDR1 and CDR2 from the germline V gene are SGDLS and YYNGEE. Between the trimmed V and J ends, which lost 0 bases and 8 bases, there was a span of 13 bases. The CDR3 covers 14 residues. The CDR3 loop is CASSVEQALTTQYF. In nucleotides, the CDR3 is TGTGCCAGCAGCGTAGAGCAGGCCCTCACTACGCAGTATTTT.

In nucleotides, the CDR3 is TGTGCCAGCAGTCTCCGACAGGGCGTCACTGAAGCTTTCTTT. It encodes CASSLRQGVTEAFF. V is TRBV6-5 and J is TRBJ1-1; 7 bases are shared with TRBD1. V lost 5 bases to trimming and J lost 4 bases; unmatched junction nucleotides: 7. Germline values: CDR1 MNHEY, CDR2 SVGAGI. The CDR3 has 14 residues.

This rearrangement joins TRBV6-6 to TRBJ1-6, with 7 nucleotides matching TRBD1. Trimming took 5 bases from V and 16 from J; bases not matched to a gene: 5. The length of the CDR3 is 11 residues. CDR1 and CDR2 from the germline V gene are MNHNY and SVGAGI (reference sequence). The DNA of the CDR3 is TGTGCCAGCAGTATCCGGGACAGTCTCCACTTT. Its translation: CASSIRDSLHF.

J is TRBJ2-2 and V is TRBV11-3, with no clear D. This CDR3 comprises 13 residues. Germline values: CDR1 SGHNT, CDR2 YENEEA. V lost 1 base, J lost 2 bases, and 2 bases lay in between. The CDR3 bases are TGTGCCAGCAGCTTAGTTAACACCGGGGAGCTGTTTTTT. As protein: CASSLVNTGELFF.

This rearrangement joins TRBV5-1 to TRBJ2-5; maybe TRBD2 (6 bases). From germline, CDR1 is SGHRS and CDR2 YFSETQ. V was trimmed by 5 bases and J by 2 bases, leaving 10 bases between them. The CDR3 is 13 residues long. The CDR3 here is CASSRGKQETQYF. DNA of the CDR3: TGCGCCAGCAGTCGCGGGAAACAAGAGACCCAGTACTTC.

This chain links TRBV14 with TRBJ2-7; D gene unclear. Trimming shortened V by 0 bases and J by 7 bases, and 10 bases separated the two germline ends. The length of the CDR3 is 13 residues. Germline CDR1 is SGHDN and CDR2 is FVKESK. CDR3 nucleotides: TGTGCCAGCAGCCAAGAGTTAGCAAGAGAGCAGTACTTC. Translating it yields CASSQELAREQYF. The variable domain in full, with the rest retrieved from reference TRBV14 and TRBJ2-7, is EAGVTQFPSHSVIEKGQTVTLRCDPISGHDNLYWYRRVMGKEIKFLLHFVKESKQDESGMPNNRFLAERTGGTYSTLKVQPAELEDSGVYFCASSQELAREQYFGPGTRLTVT.

This clone is medium-sized. The chain links TRBV7-3 to TRBJ2-7; unclear D gene. V lost 1 base to trimming and J lost 1 base, with 8 bases between them. The CDR3 runs to 14 residues. Germline V lookup: CDR1 SGHTA, CDR2 FQGTGA. Written as DNA, the CDR3 is TGTGCCAGCAGCTTAAATTCCCTTTCCTACGAGCAGTACTTC. It translates to CASSLNSLSYEQYF.

The chain uses TRBV14 and TRBJ2-7; 7 bases are a match to TRBD2. CDR3 length equals 15 residues. J lost 5 bases, V lost 0 bases, and 7 bases had no gene match. Looked up from germline, CDR1 is SGHDN and CDR2 is FVKESK. CDR3 nucleotide sequence: TGTGCCAGCAGCCAAGATCGTGTGACTAGCCACGAGCAGTACTTC. It yields the protein CASSQDRVTSHEQYF.

The CDR3 sequence is CASRRQGIDHTQYF. The CDR3 DNA reads TGTGCCAGCAGAAGACAGGGGATCGATCATACGCAGTATTTT. V gene TRBV6-5 combines with J gene TRBJ2-3, with 8 bases lining up with TRBD1. Germline values: CDR1 MNHEY, CDR2 SVGAGI. The CDR3 is made up of 14 amino acids. V lost 6 bases, J lost 7 bases, and 9 bases stayed unmatched.

The chain is built from TRBV11-2 and TRBJ2-3, with 13 bases lining up with TRBD2. CDR1 is SGHAT and CDR2 is FQNNGV in the germline V gene. CDR3 size: 16 residues. The V segment lost 5 bases and the J segment 6 bases; nucleotides outside the gene matches: 8. DNA for the CDR3: TGTGCCAGCAGCGGAACACTAGCGGGAGGGAGGGATACGCAGTATTTT. As protein: CASSGTLAGGRDTQYF.

The rearrangement links TRBV6-6 to TRBJ1-1; D remains unclear. The V and J ends lost 6 bases and 1 base respectively, with 9 bases between them. Germline CDR1 MNHNY, CDR2 SVGAGI (reference sequence). This CDR3 comprises 13 residues. CDR3 nucleotide sequence: TGTGCCAGCAGCCTCCCCGGGAACACTGAAGCTTTCTTT. Its translation: CASSLPGNTEAFF.